These 25 T cell receptor beta chains were sequenced from one sample in a study of CD8 T cells in ankylosing spondylitis. TCRdb used MiXCR to reprocess the 5' RACE reads, holding one entry per CDR3 protein. The sample lists about 280,000 distinct CDR3 sequences, over 15% occurring once. Sequenced sample: blood, either unsorted or a sorted T cell fraction (not recorded which). These receptors were taken from a male donor with ankylosing spondylitis or in good health (not recorded which).

This clonotype turned up a few times. CDR3 sequence reads: CATQRGDMNTEAFF. The CDR3 DNA reads TGTGCCACGCAAAGGGGGGATATGAACACTGAAGCTTTCTTT. This rearrangement joins TRBV12-3 or TRBV12-4 to TRBJ1-1, with D perhaps matching TRBD1 (6 bases). V dropped 10 bases and J dropped 0 bases, with 15 bases sitting between them. This CDR3 has 14 residues.

This clonotype appeared a few times. The chain recombines TRBV12-3 or TRBV12-4 with TRBJ2-5; the D is unclear. V gave up 3 bases and J gave up 3 bases, with 8 bases separating them. This CDR3 spans 13 amino acids. DNA for the CDR3: TGTGCCAGCAGTTTTAGACCCAAAGAGACCCAGTACTTC. Translation gives CASSFRPKETQYF.

The rearrangement joins TRBV5-1 to TRBJ2-2; D possibly matches TRBD1 or TRBD2 (6 bases each). CDR1 SGHRS and CDR2 YFSETQ come from the germline V gene. CDR3 length: 16 amino acids. Trimming removed 1 base from V and 6 bases from J, with 16 bases in between. CDR3 amino acids: CASSLFPGGHAGELFF. The CDR3 region has the DNA TGCGCCAGCAGCTTGTTCCCCGGGGGCCACGCCGGGGAGCTGTTTTTT.

This clonotype has more than one count but fewer than ten. The chain is built from TRBV7-8 and TRBJ2-1; D is uncertain. V gave up 7 bases and J gave up 2 bases, with 6 bases separating them. This CDR3 is built from 12 residues. Germline CDR1 and CDR2: SGHVS and FQNEAQ. CDR3 nucleotides: TGTGCCAGCACTAGTACCTACAATGAGCAGTTCTTC. Residues: CASTSTYNEQFF.

This clonotype was detected many times. The J gene is TRBJ2-3, the V gene TRBV7-3, with a weak D call TRBD2 (6 bases). V gave up 1 base and J gave up 0 bases, with 8 bases separating them. CDR1 is SGHTA, CDR2 FQGTGA, per germline. CDR3 length equals 15 residues. CDR3: CASSLRAGSTDTQYF. The CDR3 nucleotides are TGTGCCAGCAGCTTAAGGGCGGGAAGCACAGATACGCAGTATTTT.

The chain combines TRBV20-1 with TRBJ2-2, with 8 bases identical to TRBD2. This CDR3 is built from 16 residues. V gave up 0 bases and J gave up 1 base; unmatched junction bases: 4. Germline V gene sequence: CDR1 DFQATT, CDR2 SNEGSKA (reference sequence). The CDR3 is CSARDRGGRNTGELFF. The CDR3 region has the DNA TGCAGTGCTAGAGATCGGGGGGGGAGGAACACCGGGGAGCTGTTTTTT.

The chain links TRBV28 to TRBJ2-2, with D maybe TRBD1 (6 bases). Trimming left V 6 bases short and J 7 bases short, with 15 bases between. The CDR3 is made up of 14 amino acids. Germline V gene lookup returns CDR1 MDHEN and CDR2 SYDVKM. The CDR3 loop reads CASSQNRVSGELFF. The CDR3, as DNA: TGTGCCAGCAGCCAGAACAGGGTTAGCGGGGAGCTGTTTTTT.

In this sample, this clonotype turned up a few times. The chain combines TRBV6-5 with TRBJ2-3; 7 bases are a match to TRBD1. Germline CDR1 reads MNHEY; CDR2 reads SVGAGI. V lost 0 bases and J lost 1; bases outside the gene matches: 7. The CDR3 has 17 amino acids. The CDR3 spells CASSYSGRGRGTDTQYF. The CDR3, as DNA: TGTGCCAGCAGTTACTCGGGTAGGGGGCGAGGCACAGATACGCAGTATTTT.

The chain recombines TRBV7-9 with TRBJ1-3, with a weak D call TRBD1 (6 bases). Trimming left V 2 bases short and J 4 bases short, with 12 bases between. The CDR3 loop spans 15 amino acids. Per germline, CDR1 SEHNR and CDR2 FQNEAQ (reference sequence). The DNA for the CDR3 is TGTGCCAGCAGCTTATACCAAGGGACAGGAAACACCATATATTTT. It is translated as CASSLYQGTGNTIYF.

V and J are TRBV2 and TRBJ1-5; D may be TRBD1 (6 bases). The CDR3 extends over 17 amino acids. The germline V gene encodes CDR1 SNHLY and CDR2 FYNNEI. The V end lost 2 bases, the J end lost 0 bases, and 14 bases lay between the germline ends. Here the CDR3 reads CASSERGGHNSNQPQHF. In DNA, the CDR3 is TGTGCCAGCAGTGAAAGGGGGGGGCACAATAGCAATCAGCCCCAGCATTTT.

This clonotype was found a few times. This chain links TRBV12-3 or TRBV12-4 with TRBJ1-5; 7 nucleotides align to TRBD1. The CDR3 sequence is 14 residues long. The V and J ends lost 6 bases and 7 bases, in that order; junction bases with no gene match: 9. Written as DNA, the CDR3 is TGTGCCAGCAGCCACAGGGGTGGAGGACAGCCCCAGCATTTT. Protein product: CASSHRGGGQPQHF.

The chain uses TRBV12-3 or TRBV12-4 and TRBJ1-4; TRBD1 might be the D (5 bases). This CDR3 region has 13 residues. V shed 6 bases and J shed 4 bases, with 9 bases lying between them. CDR3 amino acids: CASSYRRNEKLFF. The CDR3 DNA sequence: TGTGCCAGCAGCTACAGGCGTAATGAAAAACTGTTTTTT.

V usage is TRBV19 and J usage is TRBJ2-2; D is uncertain. This CDR3 is 14 amino acids long. Trimming removed 5 bases at V and 3 bases at J, with 10 bases between. Germline V gene sequence: CDR1 LNHDA, CDR2 SQIVND (reference sequence). In DNA form, the CDR3 reads TGTGCCAGTAGTGCCAGCCTATACACCGGGGAGCTGTTTTTT. Translating it yields CASSASLYTGELFF. The variable domain in full, with the rest retrieved from reference TRBV19 and TRBJ2-2, is DGGITQSPKYLFRKEGQNVTLSCEQNLNHDAMYWYRQDPGQGLRLIYYSQIVNDFQKGDIAEGYSVSREKKESFPLTVTSAQKNPTAFYLCASSASLYTGELFFGEGSRLTVL.

The J gene is TRBJ1-5, the V gene TRBV12-3 or TRBV12-4, with D hard to call. The CDR3 is 13 residues long. Trimming stripped 7 bases from V and 0 bases from J, with 7 bases between. CDR3 residues: CASKRDSNQPQHF. DNA for the CDR3: TGTGCCAGCAAAAGAGATAGCAATCAGCCCCAGCATTTT.

The CDR3 region has the DNA TGTGCCAGCACCCCTGGGGTAGTACGCCCTATTCAGTACTTC. This gives the protein CASTPGVVRPIQYF. The rearrangement links TRBV2 to TRBJ2-4; D not certain. The CDR3 is 14 residues long. V lost 7 bases, J lost 10 bases, and 20 bases lay in between. Germline V gene sequence: CDR1 SNHLY, CDR2 FYNNEI.

This clonotype was found many times. The V call is TRBV6-1, the J call TRBJ1-2; the D is unclear. V was shortened by 6 bases and J by 1 base, with 9 bases between the two germline ends. The CDR3 is 13 residues long. The germline CDR1 and CDR2 sequences are MNHNS and SASEGT. Written as DNA, the CDR3 is TGTGCCAGCAGGGTGGGAATTAACTATGGCTACACCTTC. It is translated as CASRVGINYGYTF.

The chain uses TRBV5-1 and TRBJ2-1, with D perhaps TRBD1 or TRBD2 (5 bases each). The CDR3 has 16 amino acids. Trimming took off 0 bases at V and 8 bases at J, with 18 bases between the two ends. The germline V gene has CDR1 SGHRS and CDR2 YFSETQ. CDR3 amino acids: CASSLAVGPGRDEQFF. The CDR3 DNA sequence: TGCGCCAGCAGCTTGGCTGTAGGGCCGGGACGCGATGAGCAGTTCTTC.

The rearrangement links TRBV20-1 to TRBJ2-4; possible D gene TRBD1, 6 bases. The CDR3 contains 14 residues. CDR1 is DFQATT, CDR2 SNEGSKA, per germline (reference sequence). The V end was cut by 7 bases, the J end by 2 bases, with 15 bases between. CDR3: CSVSIGGSKNIQYF. The CDR3 nucleotides are TGCAGTGTGTCGATTGGGGGCTCCAAAAACATTCAGTACTTC.

This clonotype occurred many times. The chain recombines TRBV5-1 with TRBJ2-2; D is uncertain. The germline V gene has CDR1 SGHRS and CDR2 YFSETQ. V gave up 4 bases and J gave up 2 bases, with 12 bases separating them. The CDR3 runs to 15 residues. The CDR3 nucleotides are TGCGCCAGCAGCGTTTCTACAGCTAACACCGGGGAGCTGTTTTTT. Protein product: CASSVSTANTGELFF.

The chain joins TRBV10-3 to TRBJ2-2; TRBD1 agrees at 10 bases. The CDR3 sequence is 15 residues long. The V gene's germline CDR1 is ENHRY and CDR2 SYGVKD. V trimming: 6 bases; J trimming: 5 bases; junction bases outside the gene matches: 6. The chain's CDR3 is CAIRSGTGVTGELFF. As DNA, the CDR3 is TGTGCCATCAGATCCGGGACAGGGGTAACCGGGGAGCTGTTTTTT.

In this sample, this clonotype turned up many times. The chain links TRBV7-2 to TRBJ2-4; the match to TRBD2 covers 12 bases. CDR3 length equals 14 residues. Germline-derived CDR1 and CDR2 are SGHTA and FQGNSA. Trimming cost V 5 bases and J 8 bases; bases outside gene matches: 4. For the CDR3, the DNA is TGTGCCAGCAGCCTCAGACTAGCGGGAGACATTCAGTACTTC. As protein: CASSLRLAGDIQYF.

This clonotype is a singleton in its sample. The junction departs from the called germline gene at one end, perhaps through a read error. V gene TRBV7-7 combines with J gene TRBJ2-5, with 7 bases lining up with TRBD1. Germline V lookup: CDR1 SSHAT, CDR2 FNYEAQ (reference sequence). This CDR3 is 15 amino acids long. In nucleotides, the CDR3 is TGTGCTAGCAGCCAGATGACAGGGTTAGCAGAGACCCAGTACTTC. Translated: CASSQMTGLAETQYF.

This clonotype was found once. This chain links TRBV5-1 with TRBJ2-2, with a possible D match to TRBD1 (8 bases). The ends were cut back, 4 bases at V and 0 bases at J, with 19 bases in the middle. CDR1 SGHRS and CDR2 YFSETQ come from the germline V gene. The length of the CDR3 is 18 residues. The CDR3 loop reads CASSLLQGGTANTGELFF. The CDR3 DNA follows: TGCGCCAGCAGCCTACTACAGGGGGGGACCGCGAACACCGGGGAGCTGTTTTTT.

This clonotype has at least ten counts. The CDR3 DNA reads as TGCAGTGCTAGTTCGATGGCGGGAGCCTCCTACGAGCAGTACGTC. This encodes CSASSMAGASYEQYV. The chain couples TRBV20-1 to TRBJ2-7; 7 positions agree with TRBD2. The CDR3 is 15 amino acids. The V segment lost 3 bases and the J segment 0 bases; nucleotides outside the gene matches: 8. Germline V CDR1 and CDR2: DFQATT, SNEGSKA (reference sequence).

The chain uses TRBV5-1 and TRBJ2-1, with 7 positions matching TRBD2. In germline, CDR1 is SGHRS, CDR2 YFSETQ. The CDR3 spans 13 residues. With 9 bases clipped from V and 3 bases from J, the junction kept 6 bases outside the gene matches. This CDR3 is CATTGDYYNEQFF. Written as DNA, the CDR3 is TGCGCCACCACCGGGGACTACTACAATGAGCAGTTCTTC. Variable domain in full (rest from reference TRBV5-1 and TRBJ2-1): KAGVTQTPRYLIKTRGQQVTLSCSPISGHRSVSWYQQTPGQGLQFLFEYFSETQRNKGNFPGRFSGRQFSNSRSEMNVSTLELGDSALYLCATTGDYYNEQFFGPGTRLTVL.